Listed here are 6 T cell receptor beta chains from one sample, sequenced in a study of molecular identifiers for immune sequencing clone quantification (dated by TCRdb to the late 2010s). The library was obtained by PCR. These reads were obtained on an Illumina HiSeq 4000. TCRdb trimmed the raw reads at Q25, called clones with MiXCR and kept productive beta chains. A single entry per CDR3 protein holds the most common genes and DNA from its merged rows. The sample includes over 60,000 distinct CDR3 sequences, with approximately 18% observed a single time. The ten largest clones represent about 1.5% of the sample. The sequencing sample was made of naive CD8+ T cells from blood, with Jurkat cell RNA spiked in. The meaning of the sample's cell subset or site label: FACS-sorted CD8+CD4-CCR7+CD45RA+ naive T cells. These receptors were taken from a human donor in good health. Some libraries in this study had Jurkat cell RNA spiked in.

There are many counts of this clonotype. The CDR3 spells CASSYRFATDTQYF. Here the CDR3 DNA reads TGTGCCAGCAGTTACAGGTTTGCAACAGATACGCAGTATTTT. The chain combines TRBV6-5 with TRBJ2-3; the D is unclear. The CDR3 runs 14 residues. The germline V and J ends were trimmed by 2 bases and 3 bases, with 9 bases remaining between them. Germline V CDR1 and CDR2: MNHEY, SVGAGI.

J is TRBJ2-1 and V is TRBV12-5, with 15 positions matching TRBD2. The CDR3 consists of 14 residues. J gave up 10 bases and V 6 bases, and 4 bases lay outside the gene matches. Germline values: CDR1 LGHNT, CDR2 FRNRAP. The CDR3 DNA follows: TGTGCTAGTGGGCCAGGACTAGCGGGGGGGGAGCAGTTCTTC. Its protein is CASGPGLAGGEQFF.

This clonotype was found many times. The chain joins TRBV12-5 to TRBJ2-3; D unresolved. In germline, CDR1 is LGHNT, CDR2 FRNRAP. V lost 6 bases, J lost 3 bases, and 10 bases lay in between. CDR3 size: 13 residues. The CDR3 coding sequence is TGTGCTAGTGGCCAAAAAAGTACAGATACGCAGTATTTT. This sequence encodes CASGQKSTDTQYF.

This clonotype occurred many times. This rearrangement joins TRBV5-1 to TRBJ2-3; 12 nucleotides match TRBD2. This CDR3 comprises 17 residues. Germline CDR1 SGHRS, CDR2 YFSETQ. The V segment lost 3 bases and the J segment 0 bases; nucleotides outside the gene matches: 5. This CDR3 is CASSSRTSGTSTDTQYF. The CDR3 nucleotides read TGCGCCAGCAGCTCGAGGACTAGCGGGACTAGCACAGATACGCAGTATTTT.

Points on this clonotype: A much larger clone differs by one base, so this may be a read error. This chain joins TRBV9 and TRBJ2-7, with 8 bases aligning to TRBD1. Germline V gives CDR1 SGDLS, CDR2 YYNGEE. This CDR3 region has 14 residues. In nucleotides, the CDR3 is TGTGCCAGCAGCCCTGTTCAGGGGGCCTACGTGCAGTACTTC. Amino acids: CASSPVQGAYVQYF.

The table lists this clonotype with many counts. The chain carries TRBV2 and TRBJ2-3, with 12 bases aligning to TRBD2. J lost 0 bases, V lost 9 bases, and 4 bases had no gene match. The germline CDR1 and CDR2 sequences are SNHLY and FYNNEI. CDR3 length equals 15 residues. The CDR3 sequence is CARTGTSGSTDTQYF. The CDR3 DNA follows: TGTGCCAGGACCGGGACTAGCGGGAGCACAGATACGCAGTATTTT.